The 31 T cell receptor beta chains presented below share a single source sample, sequenced in a study of STAT3 mutations in large granular lymphocyte leukemia. Findings of the study overall: At least one immunodominant TCR beta clonotype appeared in every T-cell large granular lymphocyte leukemia patient.

Here immunoSEQ multiplex PCR was the method, and the copy in TCRdb shows in-frame clones only, minus some. The sample lists 12,000 or so clones; 65% to 90% were seen once. For these receptors, no antigen is known. The specimen was peripheral blood mononuclear cells. All receptors derive from an older man with T-cell large granular lymphocyte leukemia. Some clones in this sample may be carry-over from other donors' samples.

V gene TRBV6-5 combines with J gene TRBJ2-7; 8 nucleotides line up with TRBD1. The CDR3 has 11 residues. Unmatched junction bases numbered 3, after V lost 8 bases and J lost 6 bases. The germline V gene has CDR1 MNHEY and CDR2 SVGAGI. CDR3 sequence: CASQGASEQYF. The CDR3 bases are TGTGCCAGCCAGGGGGCCAGCGAGCAGTACTTC.

V usage is TRBV23-1 and J usage is TRBJ2-7; D perhaps matches TRBD2 (6 bases). TRBV23-1 is designated an ORF whose function remains uncertain. This CDR3 is built from 16 residues. Deletions cut 8 bases from V and 0 bases from J, with 20 bases between. CDR3 bases: TGCGCCAGCTTAACAAGGGTGCGGGATTCCTCCTACGAGCAGTACTTC. It encodes CASLTRVRDSSYEQYF.

The sample holds one count of this clone. This chain uses TRBV29-1 with TRBJ2-1; D could derive from TRBD1 or TRBD2 (5 bases each). The CDR3 has 15 residues. V was trimmed by 4 bases and J by 1 base, leaving 14 bases between them. The germline V gene encodes CDR1 SQVTM and CDR2 ANQGSEA. In nucleotides, the CDR3 is TGCAGCGTTGTAGAGGGGTCCGCGTCCTACAATGAGCAGTTCTTC. Its protein product is CSVVEGSASYNEQFF.

This sequence joins TRBV29-1 and TRBJ2-5; a weak D match, TRBD1 (5 bases). The germline V and J ends were trimmed by 4 bases and 5 bases, with 11 bases remaining between them. This CDR3 region has 12 residues. The germline gives CDR1 SQVTM, CDR2 ANQGSEA. This CDR3 reads CSVARASETQYF. The CDR3 DNA follows: TGCAGCGTTGCCAGGGCGTCGGAGACCCAGTACTTC.

This clone is a singleton in its sample. The rearrangement uses TRBV18 and TRBJ2-7; tentatively, D is TRBD2 (6 bases). Germline lookup yields CDR1 KGHSH and CDR2 LQKENI. V lost 4 bases and J 1 base, leaving 11 bases between the germline ends. The CDR3 has 14 amino acids. The CDR3 DNA reads TGTGCCAGCTCACTATTAGCGGAATCCTACGAGCAGTACTTC. It is translated as CASSLLAESYEQYF.

This clone was picked up a small number of times. The chain combines TRBV19 with TRBJ1-5, with unresolved D. The CDR3 runs 13 residues. Germline CDR1 is LNHDA and CDR2 is SQIVND (reference sequence). The ends were cut back, 3 bases at V and 7 bases at J, with 10 bases in the middle. The CDR3 region is CASSISVSQPQHF. For the CDR3, the DNA is TGTGCCAGTAGTATTTCCGTAAGCCAGCCCCAGCATTTT.

The CDR3 here is CASNAGGNTIYF. In DNA, the CDR3 is TGTGCCAGTAACGCTGGAGGAAACACCATATATTTT. The chain is built from TRBV19 and TRBJ1-3, with D unclear. Germline lookup yields CDR1 LNHDA and CDR2 SQIVND (reference sequence). The V and J ends lost 7 bases and 4 bases respectively, with 8 bases between them. The CDR3 consists of 12 residues.

This clone has only a few counts. The gene calls are TRBV5-1 and TRBJ1-4; the D gene is possibly TRBD1 (6 bases). CDR1 and CDR2 (germline): SGHRS, YFSETQ. The CDR3 contains 13 residues. Trimming stripped 5 bases from V and 7 bases from J, with 12 bases between. This CDR3 reads CASSQGTFEKLFF. The CDR3 nucleotides read TGCGCCAGCAGTCAAGGGACATTTGAAAAACTGTTTTTT.

The chain joins TRBV4-2 to TRBJ1-1; D is perhaps TRBD1 (5 bases). The germline V and J ends were trimmed by 0 bases and 0 bases, with 14 bases remaining between them. This CDR3 has 17 amino acids. The V gene's germline CDR1 is LGHNA and CDR2 YNFKEQ. The CDR3 spells CASSQDFRGTMNTEAFF. CDR3 nucleotides: TGTGCCAGCAGCCAAGATTTTAGGGGAACCATGAACACTGAAGCTTTCTTT.

The chain is built from TRBV30 and TRBJ2-3, with unresolved D. CDR3 length equals 12 residues. V lost 1 base, J lost 2 bases, and 4 bases lay in between. The germline CDR1 and CDR2 sequences are GTSNPN and SVGIG (reference sequence). CDR3 loop: CAWSGDTDTQYF. The CDR3 DNA is TGTGCCTGGAGTGGTGACACAGATACGCAGTATTTT.

The chain uses TRBV27 and TRBJ1-6, with 9 bases matching TRBD1. This CDR3 comprises 19 residues. V lost 6 bases and J lost 7; bases outside the gene matches: 19. Germline V gene data show CDR1 as MNHEY and CDR2 as SMNVEV (reference sequence). As DNA, the CDR3 is TGTGCCAGCAGGACAGCGACAGGGGGTCAACTATTACGCAATTCACCCCTCCACTTT. This codes for CASRTATGGQLLRNSPLHF.

This clone appeared once. The V and J genes are TRBV11-2 and TRBJ2-1; D gene ambiguous. The length of the CDR3 is 15 residues. Germline V gene data show CDR1 as SGHAT and CDR2 as FQNNGV. Trimming stripped 1 base from V and 0 bases from J, with 7 bases between. CDR3 loop: CASSLAPASYNEQFF. DNA of the CDR3: TGTGCCAGCAGCTTAGCGCCGGCCTCCTACAATGAGCAGTTCTTC.

This chain connects TRBV30 to TRBJ1-2; D not certain. The germline V and J ends were trimmed by 0 bases and 4 bases, with 9 bases remaining between them. Germline V gives CDR1 GTSNPN, CDR2 SVGIG (reference sequence). CDR3 length: 13 amino acids. The CDR3 loop is CAWSVEASYGYTF. CDR3 sequence (DNA): TGTGCCTGGAGTGTAGAGGCTTCCTATGGCTACACCTTC.

The V and J genes are TRBV7-9 and TRBJ2-7; 9 bases map to TRBD2. This CDR3 contains 14 residues. Trimming took 5 bases from V and 0 from J; bases not matched to a gene: 2. Per germline, CDR1 SEHNR and CDR2 FQNEAQ (reference sequence). CDR3 DNA sequence: TGTGCCAGCAGCCTGGGACTAGCCTCCTACGAGCAGTACTTC. Translation: CASSLGLASYEQYF.

The rearrangement links TRBV5-1 to TRBJ1-2; D unresolved. V was shortened by 4 bases and J by 5 bases, with 15 bases between the two germline ends. The CDR3 totals 14 residues. Germline loops: CDR1 SGHRS, CDR2 YFSETQ. The CDR3 spells CASSREEDQYGYTF. The CDR3 DNA reads as TGCGCCAGCAGCCGGGAGGAGGACCAATATGGCTACACCTTC. Full variable domain (missing parts from reference TRBV5-1 and TRBJ1-2): KAGVTQTPRYLIKTRGQQVTLSCSPISGHRSVSWYQQTPGQGLQFLFEYFSETQRNKGNFPGRFSGRQFSNSRSEMNVSTLELGDSALYLCASSREEDQYGYTFGSGTRLTVV.

The V and J genes are TRBV4-1 and TRBJ2-6, with 8 positions matching TRBD1. Germline CDR1 reads MGHRA; CDR2 reads YSYEKL. There are 19 residues in the CDR3. Trimming took 0 bases from V and 0 from J; bases not matched to a gene: 7. The CDR3 bases are TGCGCCAGCAGCCAAGAACGGGACAGGATACTCTCTGGGGCCAACGTCCTGACTTTC. This encodes CASSQERDRILSGANVLTF.

This sequence joins TRBV5-8 and TRBJ2-2; D unclear. Per the germline V gene, CDR1 is SGHTS and CDR2 is YDEGEE. V shed 2 bases and J shed 0 bases, with 8 bases lying between them. This CDR3 region has 15 residues. The CDR3 sequence: CASSLSGANTGELFF. The CDR3 nucleotides are TGTGCCAGCAGCTTATCGGGTGCGAACACCGGGGAGCTGTTTTTT.

This clone has a handful of counts. The V call is TRBV5-5, the J call TRBJ1-2, with TRBD1 matching 8 bases. Germline V gene data show CDR1 as SGHKS and CDR2 as YYEKEE (reference sequence). V lost 0 bases to trimming and J lost 3 bases; unmatched junction nucleotides: 4. The CDR3 runs to 15 residues. CDR3 region: CASSLGQGAYYGYTF. Here the CDR3 DNA reads TGTGCCAGCAGCTTGGGGCAGGGGGCCTACTATGGCTACACCTTC.

This clone occurred once. The chain joins TRBV29-1 to TRBJ2-5, with 7 bases identical to TRBD1. This CDR3 spans 13 amino acids. The germline V gene has CDR1 SQVTM and CDR2 ANQGSEA. V shed 8 bases, J shed 4 bases, and the junction held 10 bases outside the gene matches. CDR3 region: CSTSQGVVETQYF. The CDR3 region has the DNA TGCAGCACTTCTCAGGGGGTAGTAGAGACCCAGTACTTC.

The chain recombines TRBV7-2 with TRBJ1-2; 8 positions agree with TRBD1. V lost 5 bases, J lost 8 bases, and 13 bases stayed unmatched. Germline lookup yields CDR1 SGHTA and CDR2 FQGNSA. The CDR3 has 15 residues. CDR3 sequence reads: CASSPAAGGARGYTF. CDR3 sequence (DNA): TGTGCCAGCAGCCCCGCCGCAGGGGGCGCAAGGGGCTACACCTTC.

Only a few counts were recorded for this clone. The V call is TRBV5-1, the J call TRBJ1-5; weak D call: TRBD1 (5 bases). The CDR3 has 14 amino acids. V was cut by 1 base and J by 0 bases, with 5 bases left in between. The germline V gene encodes CDR1 SGHRS and CDR2 YFSETQ. The CDR3 reads CASSLTGSNQPQHF. CDR3 nucleotides: TGCGCCAGCAGCTTGACAGGTAGCAATCAGCCCCAGCATTTT. The variable domain in full, completed from reference TRBV5-1 and TRBJ1-5, reads KAGVTQTPRYLIKTRGQQVTLSCSPISGHRSVSWYQQTPGQGLQFLFEYFSETQRNKGNFPGRFSGRQFSNSRSEMNVSTLELGDSALYLCASSLTGSNQPQHFGDGTRLSIL.

The CDR3 protein is CASSPRQGYSNQPQHF. As DNA, the CDR3 is TGTGCCAGCTCACCCCGACAGGGTTATAGCAATCAGCCCCAGCATTTT. This sequence joins TRBV18 and TRBJ1-5; 7 bases align to TRBD1. Germline CDR1 is KGHSH and CDR2 is LQKENI. The CDR3 is made up of 16 amino acids. Trimming removed 3 bases from V and 0 bases from J; junction bases left unmatched: 5.

The chain employs TRBV6-5 and TRBJ1-2; TRBD1 matches 8 bases. The germline CDR1 and CDR2 sequences are MNHEY and SVGAGI. V lost 5 bases to trimming and J lost 6 bases; unmatched junction nucleotides: 2. This CDR3 has 12 amino acids. The CDR3, as DNA: TGTGCCAGCAGTGGACAGGGAAATGGCTACACCTTC. Protein sequence: CASSGQGNGYTF.

This rearrangement joins TRBV25-1 to TRBJ1-6, with D unclear. CDR1 is MGHDK and CDR2 is SYGVNS in the germline V gene. V lost 4 bases and J lost 6, with 4 bases in between. The CDR3 is made up of 12 amino acids. Written as DNA, the CDR3 is TGTGCCAGCAGTGGAAGTAATTCACCCCTCCACTTT. Translating it yields CASSGSNSPLHF.

This clone was seen once. The chain couples TRBV29-1 to TRBJ2-6; 7 positions match TRBD1. The germline CDR1 and CDR2 sequences are SQVTM and ANQGSEA. There are 15 residues in the CDR3. V lost 6 bases to trimming and J lost 0 bases; unmatched junction nucleotides: 5. The CDR3 DNA reads TGCAGCGTCGGGACAGCTCCCTCTGGGGCCAACGTCCTGACTTTC. Translation gives CSVGTAPSGANVLTF.

The chain is built from TRBV5-4 and TRBJ2-3; 12 positions match TRBD2. The CDR3 is 14 residues long. Germline trimming cut 0 bases from V and 11 bases from J; bases unmatched to any gene: 4. Germline CDR1 and CDR2: SGHNT and YYREEE (reference sequence). The CDR3 coding sequence is TGTGCCAGCAGCTTGGGACTAGCGGGGGAGATGCAGTATTTT. Amino acids: CASSLGLAGEMQYF.

V is TRBV4-2 and J is TRBJ1-1, with 7 bases identical to TRBD1. Per the germline V gene, CDR1 is LGHNA and CDR2 is YNFKEQ. V shed 3 bases and J 2 bases; nucleotides not matched to a gene: 3. The CDR3 covers 14 residues. As DNA, the CDR3 is TGTGCCAGCAGCCATGACAGGGATAACACTGAAGCTTTCTTT. Amino acid sequence: CASSHDRDNTEAFF.

The genes are TRBV7-9 and TRBJ2-7, with D unclear. V lost 4 bases and J lost 1, with 5 bases in between. The CDR3 is made up of 12 amino acids. Per the germline V gene, CDR1 is SEHNR and CDR2 is FQNEAQ (reference sequence). The CDR3 protein is CASSSLSYEQYF. The CDR3 coding sequence is TGTGCCAGCAGCTCCCTTTCCTACGAGCAGTACTTC.

This clone has just a few counts. The chain is built from TRBV18 and TRBJ1-1; no clear D gene. Germline V lookup: CDR1 KGHSH, CDR2 LQKENI. V shed 2 bases and J shed 0 bases, with 4 bases lying between them. The CDR3 sequence is 13 residues long. CDR3 sequence: CASSPGVNTEAFF. The CDR3 nucleotides are TGTGCCAGCTCACCAGGGGTGAACACTGAAGCTTTCTTT.

The chain links TRBV19 to TRBJ1-2, with D possibly matching TRBD1 (6 bases). V was cut by 5 bases and J by 4 bases, with 17 bases left in between. Germline V lookup: CDR1 LNHDA, CDR2 SQIVND (reference sequence). CDR3 size: 15 residues. CDR3 DNA sequence: TGTGCCAGTAGTCCCTCTGCAGGGGATATCTATGGCTACACCTTC. Its protein product is CASSPSAGDIYGYTF.

This rearrangement joins TRBV5-1 to TRBJ2-7; 13 bases are shared with TRBD2. This CDR3 is built from 16 residues. In germline, CDR1 is SGHRS, CDR2 YFSETQ. J was trimmed by 1 base and V by 8 bases; bases with no gene match: 9. CDR3 loop: CASREELAGGSYEQYF. CDR3 in DNA: TGCGCCAGTAGGGAAGAACTAGCGGGGGGGTCCTACGAGCAGTACTTC.